This TCR beta chain was sequenced in a study of blood T cell repertoires in COVID-19. Study in general: Each recovered donor of Cohort 3 presented with two negative PCRs, clearance, or symptom resolution.

There are 12 residues in the CDR3. Per germline, CDR1 SNHLY and CDR2 FYNNEI. The V end was cut by 6 bases, the J end by 7 bases, with 10 bases between. In the original processing: Amplification with reference gene primers provided the estimates of nucleated cell counts. Profiling relied on immunoSEQ multiplex PCR, and the TCRdb table lists in-frame clones only, not all of them. V and J calls plus clone size are reproduced from that table; the DNA served to infer D and trimming. Among 120,000 to 150,000 clones listed, roughly 84% were seen once. All enrollees were about 18 to 90 years old and from some 24 US areas. Cohorts were assigned according to the clinical history that participants reported.

The gene calls are TRBV2 and TRBJ2-1, with D unclear. The sequencing input was PBMCs or T cells enriched from blood (not recorded which). This sequence was found in a man in his fifties or sixties in a cohort exposed to, infected with or recovered from COVID-19 (not recorded which). The CDR3, as DNA: TGTGCCAGCAGCTCTCCCCGGAATGAGCAGTTCTTC. It yields the protein CASSSPRNEQFF.